These T cell receptor beta chains were read from a single sample in a study of blood T cells in healthy people across ages. One entry per CDR3 protein results from TCRdb running MiXCR on the 5' RACE reads. The sample lists roughly 680,000 distinct CDR3 sequences; under 25% were seen once. Sequencing was carried out using blood. All receptors come from a man in his sixties or seventies in good health. Each CDR3 is given with its conserved first and last residue. D genes are given only for firm matches. Clone size is given for some rows only: seen once, a few or many times, or a class if the clone is expanded.

cdr3_length,d_call,v_call,clone_size,j_call,cdr3_nt,cdr3_aa
15,TRBD1,TRBV7-9,-,TRBJ1-5,TGTGCCAGCAGCTGGACAGGGGGCAGCAATCAGCCCCAGCATTTT,CASSWTGGSNQPQHF
14,TRBD1,TRBV12-3/TRBV12-4,few,TRBJ1-3,TGTGCCAGCAGCCCTCGACAGGGTGGAAACACCATATATTTT,CASSPRQGGNTIYF
15,-,TRBV9,-,TRBJ1-1,TGTGCCAGCAGCGTAGATGACTGGATGGGCACTGAAGCTTTCTTT,CASSVDDWMGTEAFF
12,-,TRBV12-3/TRBV12-4,-,TRBJ2-5,TGTGTCAGCAGTCCTAGAGAAGAGACCCAGTACTTC,CVSSPREETQYF
16,-,TRBV4-1,-,TRBJ1-1,TGCGCCAGCAGCCAGACAAGGGGGGGCCTGAGAACTGAAGCTTTCTTT,CASSQTRGGLRTEAFF
14,TRBD2,TRBV19,few,TRBJ2-7,TGTGCCAGTAGTACTAGCGGAGGCTTATACGAGCAGTACTTC,CASSTSGGLYEQYF
15,-,TRBV29-1,-,TRBJ2-3,TGCAGCGCCCACTCGGCGGCTGAAGCCACAGATACGCAGTATTTT,CSAHSAAEATDTQYF
19,-,TRBV7-2,-,TRBJ2-1,TGTGCCAGCAGCTTTTCGAGCGGTCCCTTCGAGACCTCCTACAATGAGCAGTTCTTC,CASSFSSGPFETSYNEQFF
14,TRBD2,TRBV7-2,-,TRBJ2-7,TGTGCCAGCAGCAAGAGCGGGAGGGTATACGAGCAGTACTTC,CASSKSGRVYEQYF
16,-,TRBV11-2,few,TRBJ2-4,TGTGCCAGCAGCCCGGAGGTGCGGCTAGCCAAAAACATTCAGTACTTC,CASSPEVRLAKNIQYF
14,TRBD2,TRBV27,-,TRBJ2-7,TGTGCCAGCAGTTCTGGGACTAGGTCAGACGAGCAGTACTTC,CASSSGTRSDEQYF
13,TRBD1,TRBV3-1,-,TRBJ1-2,TGTGCCAGCAGCGTCAGACAGGGGGACGGCTACACCTTC,CASSVRQGDGYTF
15,-,TRBV20-1,-,TRBJ2-1,TGCAGTGCTACGCGGGGACTGGAGTCCTACAATGAGCAGTTCTTC,CSATRGLESYNEQFF
13,TRBD1,TRBV20-1,few,TRBJ2-5,TGCAGTGTGAGGCAGGGGGCCCGAGAGACCCAGTACTTC,CSVRQGARETQYF
12,-,TRBV6-5,-,TRBJ2-1,TGTGCCAGCACGGACAGATACAATAAGCAGTTCTTC,CASTDRYNKQFF
17,TRBD2,TRBV5-1,-,TRBJ2-2,TGCGCCAGCAGCTCCTCTAGCGGGAGTGGAGGCACCGGGGAGCTGTTTTTT,CASSSSSGSGGTGELFF
15,TRBD2,TRBV6-1,few,TRBJ2-2,TGTGCCAGCAGGTGGCTAGCGGGAGAGGCTGGGGAGCTGTTTTTT,CASRWLAGEAGELFF
15,-,TRBV20-1,few,TRBJ2-1,TGCAGTGCTAGAGTTGTGACGGAACCCCCCGAAGAGCAGTTCTTC,CSARVVTEPPEEQFF
12,-,TRBV2,-,TRBJ2-7,TGTGCGAGGCAGGGGGGCAACTACGAGCAGTACTTC,CARQGGNYEQYF
15,-,TRBV12-3/TRBV12-4,-,TRBJ2-1,TGTGCGAGCAGGGCCGAGAGCAGCTCCTACAATGAGCAGTTCTTC,CASRAESSSYNEQFF
13,-,TRBV5-6,few,TRBJ2-5,TGTGCCAGCAGCTTGCGACAGGCGGAGACCCAGTACTTC,CASSLRQAETQYF
14,TRBD1,TRBV5-1,-,TRBJ1-2,TGCGCCAGCAGCTTGGGGACAGGGGACTATGGCTACACCTTC,CASSLGTGDYGYTF
13,-,TRBV12-3/TRBV12-4,few,TRBJ1-5,TGTGCCAGCAGACCAACAGGGAATCAGCCCCAGCATTTT,CASRPTGNQPQHF
14,TRBD1,TRBV2,-,TRBJ2-3,TGTGCCAGCGGAAAGGGACAGAGCACAGATACGCAGTATTTT,CASGKGQSTDTQYF
12,-,TRBV3-1,-,TRBJ2-7,TGTGCCAGCAGCCAAGATTCGAGGGAGCAGTACTTC,CASSQDSREQYF
16,-,TRBV6-6,-,TRBJ1-2,TGTGCCAGCAGTTACTCGGCAGGGAATACTAACTATGGCTACACCTTC,CASSYSAGNTNYGYTF
16,TRBD2,TRBV2,once,TRBJ2-7,TGTGCCAGCAGTTCGACTAGCGGGAGGAGCTCCTACGAGCAGTACTTC,CASSSTSGRSSYEQYF
16,TRBD1,TRBV4-1,-,TRBJ2-5,TGCGCCAGCAGCCCAGCCGGGACAGGACTTCTAGAGACCCAGTACTTC,CASSPAGTGLLETQYF
19,TRBD2,TRBV12-5,few,TRBJ2-5,TGTGCTAGTGGTTTGGCTGCCGGGACTAGCGGGAGAGTGCGAGAGACCCAGTACTTC,CASGLAAGTSGRVRETQYF
15,-,TRBV28,few,TRBJ2-6,TGTGCCAGCAGTTTGTGGTCAGTTGGGGCCAACGTCCTGACTTTC,CASSLWSVGANVLTF
15,-,TRBV4-1,-,TRBJ2-3,TGCGCCAGCAGCCATCCTGGAAGGAGCCCAGATACGCAGTATTTT,CASSHPGRSPDTQYF
15,-,TRBV5-5,-,TRBJ2-4,TGTGCCAGCAGTTACGACCCGGGACGGAAAAACATTCAGTACTTC,CASSYDPGRKNIQYF
13,-,TRBV7-3,few,TRBJ2-5,TGTGCCAGCAGCACAGGGTCAGGGGAGACCCAGTACTTC,CASSTGSGETQYF
16,-,TRBV9,many,TRBJ2-1,TGTGCCAGCAGCCTCGAAGGTAGGAGCTCCTACAATGAGCAGTTCTTC,CASSLEGRSSYNEQFF
16,TRBD1,TRBV5-5,many,TRBJ1-4,TGTGCCAGCAGCCCCGGACAGGGTAGTCTCGAGGGAAAACTGTTTTTT,CASSPGQGSLEGKLFF
14,TRBD2,TRBV29-1,few,TRBJ2-1,TGCAGCGTAGGGGGGACTAGCGGATGGGATGAGCAGTTCTTC,CSVGGTSGWDEQFF
13,-,TRBV24-1,-,TRBJ1-5,TGTGCCACCAGTGACGCAGGGTTCCAGCCCCAGCATTTT,CATSDAGFQPQHF
15,-,TRBV20-1,-,TRBJ2-7,TGCAGTGCTAGAGATGGCAGGGGAGTCTCCTACGAGCAGTACTTC,CSARDGRGVSYEQYF
13,-,TRBV27,-,TRBJ2-5,TGTGCCAGCAGACCGAGACAAGCAGAGACCCAGTACTTC,CASRPRQAETQYF
12,-,TRBV7-9,-,TRBJ2-1,TGTGCCAGCAGCTTAATTGTGGATGAGCAGTTCTTC,CASSLIVDEQFF
13,-,TRBV5-1,many,TRBJ2-5,TGCGCCAGCAGCTTCAGCAGCCAAGAGACCCAGTACTTC,CASSFSSQETQYF
16,TRBD2,TRBV6-1,-,TRBJ2-1,TGTGCCAGCAGTCTCTCCTCGGGACTAGCGGGAGCTGAGCAGTTCTTC,CASSLSSGLAGAEQFF
18,-,TRBV19,-,TRBJ2-1,TGTGCCAGTAGTCGCCTTGGGCAGGGGCGAGACTCCTACAATGAGCAGTTCTTC,CASSRLGQGRDSYNEQFF
14,-,TRBV7-8,few,TRBJ2-5,TGTGCCAGCAGCTTAGCAGAGTATTACGAGACCCAGTACTTC,CASSLAEYYETQYF
16,TRBD1,TRBV7-3,many,TRBJ2-5,TGTGCCAGCAGCTTATTCCCGGGACAGGGGCTAGAGACCCAGTACTTC,CASSLFPGQGLETQYF
14,-,TRBV2,few,TRBJ1-4,TGTGCCAGCAGTGAAGATTGGGGGAGTGAAAAACTGTTTTTT,CASSEDWGSEKLFF
12,-,TRBV6-2/TRBV6-3,-,TRBJ2-7,TGTGCCAGCAGTTACAATGCTGACGAGCAGTACTTC,CASSYNADEQYF
14,TRBD2,TRBV28,-,TRBJ2-3,TGTGCCAGCAGCCCCGGGGGGAGCACAGATACGCAGTATTTT,CASSPGGSTDTQYF
17,-,TRBV7-8,-,TRBJ1-5,TGTGCCAGCATCGAGGGTTGGGCAGGCGATAGCAATCAGCCCCAGCATTTT,CASIEGWAGDSNQPQHF
14,TRBD2,TRBV6-2/TRBV6-3,few,TRBJ2-3,TGTGCCAGCAGTGGACTAGCGGTGGGAGATACGCAGTATTTT,CASSGLAVGDTQYF
14,-,TRBV3-1,-,TRBJ2-1,TGTGCCAGCACCCCTGGCGGGAATGGGAATGAGCAGTTCTTC,CASTPGGNGNEQFF